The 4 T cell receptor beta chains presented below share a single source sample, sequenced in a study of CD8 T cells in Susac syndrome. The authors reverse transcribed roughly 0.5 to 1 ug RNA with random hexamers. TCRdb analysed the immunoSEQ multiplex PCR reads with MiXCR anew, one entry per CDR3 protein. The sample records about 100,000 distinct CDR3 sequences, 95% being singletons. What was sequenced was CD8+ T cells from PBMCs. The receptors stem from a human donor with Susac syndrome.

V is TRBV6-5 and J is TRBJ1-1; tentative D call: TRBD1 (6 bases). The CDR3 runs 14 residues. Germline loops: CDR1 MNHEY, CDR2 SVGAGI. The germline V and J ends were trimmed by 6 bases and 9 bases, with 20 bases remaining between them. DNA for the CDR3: TGTGCCAGCAGACCCACGGTGGGGGCGGACCAAGCTTTCTTT. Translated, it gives CASRPTVGADQAFF.

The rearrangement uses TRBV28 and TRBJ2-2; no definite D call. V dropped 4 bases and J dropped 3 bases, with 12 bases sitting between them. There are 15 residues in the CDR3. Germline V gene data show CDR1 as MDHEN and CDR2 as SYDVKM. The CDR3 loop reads CASSSGQEHTGELFF. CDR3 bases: TGTGCCAGCAGTTCGGGCCAGGAGCACACCGGGGAGCTGTTTTTT.

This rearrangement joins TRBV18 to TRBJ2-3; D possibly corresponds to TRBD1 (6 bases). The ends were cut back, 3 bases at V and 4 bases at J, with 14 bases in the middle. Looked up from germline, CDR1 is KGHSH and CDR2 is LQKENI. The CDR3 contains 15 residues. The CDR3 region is CASSPGTPSADTQYF. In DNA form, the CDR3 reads TGTGCCAGCTCACCCGGGACACCGAGTGCAGATACGCAGTATTTT.

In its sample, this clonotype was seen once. CDR3 nucleotides: TGTGCCAGCACCAACGGAATAAATCAGCCCCAGCATTTT. Translation gives CASTNGINQPQHF. The chain uses TRBV27 and TRBJ1-5; D not certain. This CDR3 comprises 13 residues. CDR1 is MNHEY, CDR2 SMNVEV, per germline (reference sequence). Trimming pared 7 bases from V and 4 bases from J, leaving 11 bases between.